Sequencing of this T cell receptor beta chain was carried out in a study of blood T cell repertoires in COVID-19. Assay: immunoSEQ multiplex PCR; the TCRdb copy retains only in-frame clones and omits some. The repertoire consists of 200,000 to 300,000 clones, with 65% to 85% occurring once and the leading ten covering approximately 7.2%. The CDR3 spans 13 residues. V lost 9 bases and J 6 bases, leaving 15 bases between the germline ends. CDR1 is KGHDR and CDR2 is SFDVKD in the germline V gene. The receptor comes from a woman at least 80 years old with acute or convalescent COVID-19. This chain connects TRBV24-1 to TRBJ2-3; tentative D call: TRBD1 (5 bases). Source material: peripheral blood. This CDR3 reads CATGDSSLDTQYF. The CDR3 DNA is TGTGCCACCGGAGACAGCTCTCTCGATACGCAGTATTTT.